This TCR beta chain was observed in a study of shared clonotypes between healthy human individuals. Overall study context: Each donor contributed plates that comprised three CD4 naive, three CD4 memory, two CD8 naive and one CD8 memory. Study-wide results and limits: With a few donors compared, 4.5% to 6.5% of naive CD4 clonotypes were shared. Deeper or shallower sequencing was expected to change how clonotypes are shared among donors.

Trimming pared 1 base from V and 5 bases from J, leaving 14 bases between. This CDR3 has 15 residues. Germline V gene sequence: CDR1 SGHTA, CDR2 FQGNSA. About this clone: Its target is unknown.

Terminally differentiated effector memory CD45RA+ cells were excluded from the naive CD8 cells, which were CD45RO-negative and positively selected for CCR7. Only in-frame clones appear in the TCRdb table, and some are missing; sequencing was by immunoSEQ multiplex PCR. The sample yields approximately 2,000,000 clones, 80% to 95% seen once. This receptor was identified in a man between 18 and 29 years old in good health. Some clones in this sample may be carry-over from other donors' samples. The chain links TRBV7-2 to TRBJ2-5; no definite D call. Sequencing was performed on naive CD8+ T cells from PBMCs. In DNA form, the CDR3 reads TGTGCCAGCAGCTTAGGTCCCTCCCCTGGGGAGACCCAGTACTTC. Amino acids: CASSLGPSPGETQYF.